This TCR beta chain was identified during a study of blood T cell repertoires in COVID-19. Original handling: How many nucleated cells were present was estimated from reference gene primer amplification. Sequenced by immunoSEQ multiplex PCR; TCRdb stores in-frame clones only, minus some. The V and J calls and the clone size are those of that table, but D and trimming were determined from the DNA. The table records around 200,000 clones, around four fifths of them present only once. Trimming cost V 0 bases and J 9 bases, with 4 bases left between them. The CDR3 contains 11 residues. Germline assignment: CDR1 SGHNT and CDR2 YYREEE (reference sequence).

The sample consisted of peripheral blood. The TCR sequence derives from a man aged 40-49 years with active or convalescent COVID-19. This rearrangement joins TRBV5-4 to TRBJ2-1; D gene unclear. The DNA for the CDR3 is TGTGCCAGCAGCTTGGGTCTTGAGCAGTTCTTC. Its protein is CASSLGLEQFF.